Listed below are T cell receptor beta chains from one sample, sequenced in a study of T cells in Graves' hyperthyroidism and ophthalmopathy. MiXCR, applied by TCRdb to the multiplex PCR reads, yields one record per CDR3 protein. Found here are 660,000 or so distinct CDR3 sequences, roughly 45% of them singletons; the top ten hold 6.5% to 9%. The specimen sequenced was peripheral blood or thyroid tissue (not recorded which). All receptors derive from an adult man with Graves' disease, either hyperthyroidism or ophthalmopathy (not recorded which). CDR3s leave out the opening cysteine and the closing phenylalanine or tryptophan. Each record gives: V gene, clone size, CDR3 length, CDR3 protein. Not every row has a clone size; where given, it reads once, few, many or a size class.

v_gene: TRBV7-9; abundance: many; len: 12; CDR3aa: ASSIPGTESGYT
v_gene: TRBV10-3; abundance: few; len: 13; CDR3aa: ASRDWSASGGEQY
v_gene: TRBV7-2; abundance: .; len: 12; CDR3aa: ASSSGTGISPLH
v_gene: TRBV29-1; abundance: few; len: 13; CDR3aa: SVGIGTGGVETQY
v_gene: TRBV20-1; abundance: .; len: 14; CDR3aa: SATPVLAASTDTQY
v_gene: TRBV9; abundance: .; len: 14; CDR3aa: ASSARDTLMNTEAF
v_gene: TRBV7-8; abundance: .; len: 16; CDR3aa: ASSLGGRLEAGANVLT
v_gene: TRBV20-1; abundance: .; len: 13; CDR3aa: SARDHWSGSGELF
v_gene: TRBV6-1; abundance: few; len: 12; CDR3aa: ASSPDPGITEAF
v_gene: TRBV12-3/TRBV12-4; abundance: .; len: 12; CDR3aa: ASSERDPGDVQY
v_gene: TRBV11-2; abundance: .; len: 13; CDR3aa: ASSLTPAGDEKLF
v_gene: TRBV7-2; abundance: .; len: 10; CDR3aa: ASSLGGTGMV
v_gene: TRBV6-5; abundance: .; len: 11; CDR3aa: ASSQDLPWEQY
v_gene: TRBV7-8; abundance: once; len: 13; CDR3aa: ASSIPGTGVGTIY
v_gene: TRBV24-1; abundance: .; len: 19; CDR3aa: ATSDLPGRRLAGVGQETQY
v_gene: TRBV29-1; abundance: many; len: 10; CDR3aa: SVAGPGNTIY
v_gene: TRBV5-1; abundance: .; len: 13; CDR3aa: ASSLGDPENYGYT
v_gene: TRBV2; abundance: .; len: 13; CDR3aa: ASSQGGSPAGELF
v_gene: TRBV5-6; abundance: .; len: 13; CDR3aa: ASSLGSFLVAALH
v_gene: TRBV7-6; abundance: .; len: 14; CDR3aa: ASSPARVGTGNTIY
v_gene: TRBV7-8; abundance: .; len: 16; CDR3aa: ASSQTAGGGVGNQPQH
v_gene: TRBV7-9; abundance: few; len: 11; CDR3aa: ASGAGAQETQY
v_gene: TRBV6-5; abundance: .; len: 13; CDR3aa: AISYRTGPREKLF
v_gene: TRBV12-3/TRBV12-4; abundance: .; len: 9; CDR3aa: ASNSGTEAF
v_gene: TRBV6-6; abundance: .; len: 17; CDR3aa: ASSYERGLREIFTYEQY
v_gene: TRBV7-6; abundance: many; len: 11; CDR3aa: ASSFTGLATQY
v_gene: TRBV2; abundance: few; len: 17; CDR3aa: ASSEANPDRAAFNQPQH
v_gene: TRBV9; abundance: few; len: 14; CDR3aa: ASGALGVYSNQPQH
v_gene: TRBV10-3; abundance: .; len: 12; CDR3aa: AISATTANQPQH
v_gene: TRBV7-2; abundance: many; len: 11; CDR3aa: ASSSRRDTEAF
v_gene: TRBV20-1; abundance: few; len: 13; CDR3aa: SARDWEAGLGEAF
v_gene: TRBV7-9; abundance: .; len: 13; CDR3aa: ASSLDRASGETQY
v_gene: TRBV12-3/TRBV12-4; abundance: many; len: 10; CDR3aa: ASSLGVGPQH
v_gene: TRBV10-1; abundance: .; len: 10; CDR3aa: ATTPPGYGYT
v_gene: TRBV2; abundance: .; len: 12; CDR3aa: ASTFGGSGNTIY
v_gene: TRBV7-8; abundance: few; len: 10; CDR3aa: ASLGAGNEQY
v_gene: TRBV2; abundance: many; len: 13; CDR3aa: ASRLAGGYTGELF
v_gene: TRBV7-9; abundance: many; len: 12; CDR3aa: ASSSATVVGPQH
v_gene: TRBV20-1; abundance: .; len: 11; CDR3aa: SAGQEDGSPLH
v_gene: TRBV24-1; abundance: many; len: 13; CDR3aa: ATSATGRYTGELF
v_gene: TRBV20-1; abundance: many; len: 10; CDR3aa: SAPVGSYEQY
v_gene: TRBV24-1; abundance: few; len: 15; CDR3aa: ATSDSRTGGGWETQY
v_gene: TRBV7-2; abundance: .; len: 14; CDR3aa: ASSLAPTGANYGYT
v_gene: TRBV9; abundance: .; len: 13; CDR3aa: ASSEDGQGSYGYT
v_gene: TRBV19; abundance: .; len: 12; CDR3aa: ASSIWGSPGELF
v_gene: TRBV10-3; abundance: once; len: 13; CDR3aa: AISTTPGPRETQY
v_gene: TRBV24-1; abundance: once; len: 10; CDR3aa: ATRQGDYDQY
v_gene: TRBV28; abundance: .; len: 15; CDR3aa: ASSAPGQGLTNEKLF
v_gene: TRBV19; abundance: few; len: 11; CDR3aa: ASSNTGSYEQY
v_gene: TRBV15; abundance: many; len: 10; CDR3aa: ATSRDKNTIY
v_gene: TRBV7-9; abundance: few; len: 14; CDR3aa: ASSLAGGPNTGELF
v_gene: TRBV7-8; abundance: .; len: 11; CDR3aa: ASSLEGNREAF
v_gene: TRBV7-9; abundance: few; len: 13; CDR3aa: ASSKDPWLFYEQY
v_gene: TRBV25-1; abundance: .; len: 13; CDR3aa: ASTPPRALTYEQY
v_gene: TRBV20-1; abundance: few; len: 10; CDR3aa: SARTGVRGYT